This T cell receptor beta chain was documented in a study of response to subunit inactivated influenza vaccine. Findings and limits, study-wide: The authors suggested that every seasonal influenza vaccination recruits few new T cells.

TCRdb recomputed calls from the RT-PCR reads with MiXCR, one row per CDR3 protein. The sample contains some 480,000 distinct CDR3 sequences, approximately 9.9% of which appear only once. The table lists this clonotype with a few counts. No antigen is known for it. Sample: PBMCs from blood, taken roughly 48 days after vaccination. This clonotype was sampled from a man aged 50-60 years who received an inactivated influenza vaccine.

The CDR3 nucleotides read TGTGCCAGCAGCTCGGGACAGAGACCCGCGGATGAGCAGTTCTTC. Translated, it gives CASSSGQRPADEQFF. The chain links TRBV9 to TRBJ2-1, with TRBD1 matching 7 bases. Unmatched junction bases numbered 12, after V lost 4 bases and J lost 8 bases. This CDR3 spans 15 amino acids. The germline gives CDR1 SGDLS, CDR2 YYNGEE.